This T cell receptor (beta chain) was documented in a study of blood T cell repertoires in COVID-19. Study summary: Sites in the United States, Italy and Spain provided acute and convalescent COVID-19 samples.

Per germline, CDR1 MNHEY and CDR2 SVGAGI. The CDR3 runs to 13 residues. Losses at the gene ends were 6 bases for V and 6 bases for J; bases not matched to a gene: 7. Authors' methods: Reference gene primer amplification yielded estimated nucleated cell counts. This table comes from immunoSEQ multiplex PCR, and its TCRdb copy is limited to in-frame clones, with some not included. D and trimming were read from the DNA, whereas the V and J calls and clone size are those reported in that table. The top ten clones hold roughly 1.8% of a sample with approximately 450,000 clones, 70% to 90% of them seen once. Residents of 20 to 25 US areas, aged roughly 18 to 89 years, made up the participants. Cohort assignment relied on participant-reported clinical history.

The chain uses TRBV6-5 and TRBJ1-2, with TRBD1 identical over 7 bases. Material: PBMCs or T cells enriched from blood (not recorded which). The TCR sequence derives from a young woman with acute COVID-19. CDR3 DNA sequence: TGTGCCAGCAGCCTTGACAGGGTCCATGGCTACACCTTC. Translating it yields CASSLDRVHGYTF.